Below, 26 T cell receptor beta chains from the same sample are listed, as sequenced in a study of B cell selection in AIRE deficiency. The table came from immunoSEQ multiplex PCR; TCRdb's copy has only in-frame clones and leaves some out. The sample lists about 22,000 clones; nearly 95% were seen once. The regulatory T cell sort gate was CD4+CD25hiCD127low/negative. Sequences were obtained from CD4+CD25+ Tregs sorted from PBMCs. The source is a human donor in good health.

This clone was picked up one time. The chain uses TRBV6-1 and TRBJ2-7, with 7 bases that match TRBD1. CDR1 is MNHNS and CDR2 is SASEGT in the germline V gene. V lost 6 bases to trimming and J lost 1 base; unmatched junction nucleotides: 9. The CDR3 loop spans 15 amino acids. The CDR3 region has the DNA TGTGCCAGCAGGCCGGGACAGATTCCTTCCTACGAGCAGTACTTC. This translates into CASRPGQIPSYEQYF.

The CDR3 region has the DNA TGTGCCAGCAGTTCCGGCGGGACAGGGGAGACCCAGTACTTC. This translates into CASSSGGTGETQYF. The chain is built from TRBV6-5 and TRBJ2-5, with 9 bases lining up with TRBD1. This CDR3 has 14 amino acids. J lost 5 bases, V lost 4 bases, and 5 bases had no gene match. Germline-derived CDR1 and CDR2 are MNHEY and SVGAGI.

J is TRBJ1-1 and V is TRBV5-1, with TRBD1 identical over 7 bases. The junction had 6 bases not matched to a gene; V was cut back by 3 bases and J by 7 bases. Germline loops: CDR1 SGHRS, CDR2 YFSETQ. CDR3 length: 13 residues. The CDR3: CASSSHWTGEAFF. CDR3 DNA: TGCGCCAGCAGCTCGCACTGGACAGGTGAAGCTTTCTTT.

The chain is built from TRBV7-9 and TRBJ1-2; a weak D match, TRBD1 (5 bases). CDR3 length equals 15 residues. Trimming removed 0 bases at V and 2 bases at J, with 10 bases between. Germline values: CDR1 SEHNR, CDR2 FQNEAQ (reference sequence). The CDR3 nucleotides read TGTGCCAGCAGCTTAGCGTCCGGGGGGAACTATGGCTACACCTTC. Protein sequence: CASSLASGGNYGYTF.

The rearrangement joins TRBV29-1 to TRBJ1-2; D is perhaps TRBD1 (5 bases). CDR1 is SQVTM, CDR2 ANQGSEA, per germline. V shed 5 bases and J shed 6 bases, with 13 bases lying between them. The CDR3 has 12 residues. The CDR3 nucleotides read TGCAGCGTTCCCCTGGGGGAGCATGGCTACACCTTC. It translates to CSVPLGEHGYTF.

This clone was counted between two and nine times. The CDR3, as DNA: TGCGCCAGCAGCCCGTGGGCGGGTCGGGCCGGGGAGCTGTTTTTT. It is translated as CASSPWAGRAGELFF. V is TRBV5-1 and J is TRBJ2-2; D may be TRBD2 (5 bases). The V gene lost 4 bases and the J gene lost 6 bases, with 16 bases spanning the gap. This CDR3 has 15 amino acids. CDR1 and CDR2 from the germline V gene are SGHRS and YFSETQ.

The chain employs TRBV5-1 and TRBJ2-7; 8 bases match TRBD2. The CDR3 runs 15 residues. From germline, CDR1 is SGHRS and CDR2 YFSETQ. Trimming took 4 bases from V and 3 from J; bases not matched to a gene: 9. The CDR3 reads CASSVGLAQGYEQYF. The CDR3 bases are TGCGCCAGCAGCGTTGGACTAGCACAGGGCTACGAGCAGTACTTC. Full variable domain (rest looked up from reference TRBV5-1 and TRBJ2-7): KAGVTQTPRYLIKTRGQQVTLSCSPISGHRSVSWYQQTPGQGLQFLFEYFSETQRNKGNFPGRFSGRQFSNSRSEMNVSTLELGDSALYLCASSVGLAQGYEQYFGPGTRLTVT.

V gene TRBV15 combines with J gene TRBJ2-3; D tentatively reads TRBD1 or TRBD2 (5 bases each). The CDR3 consists of 15 residues. V was cut by 0 bases and J by 2 bases, with 9 bases left in between. Germline CDR1 LNHNV, CDR2 YYDKDF (reference sequence). This CDR3 is CATSRDRGPTDTQYF. The DNA of the CDR3 is TGTGCCACCAGCAGAGATCGGGGCCCCACAGATACGCAGTATTTT.

This chain links TRBV5-1 with TRBJ2-7; D call uncertain. V lost 5 bases, J lost 1 base, and 13 bases lay in between. The CDR3 spans 14 residues. Germline CDR1 is SGHRS and CDR2 is YFSETQ. The chain's CDR3 is CASRIEDLSYEQYF. In DNA, the CDR3 is TGCGCCAGCAGAATCGAGGACCTTTCCTACGAGCAGTACTTC.

The V and J genes are TRBV7-9 and TRBJ1-3; possible D gene TRBD1, 5 bases. The CDR3 has 15 amino acids. Trimming stripped 4 bases from V and 1 base from J, with 11 bases between. Germline assignment: CDR1 SEHNR and CDR2 FQNEAQ (reference sequence). CDR3 nucleotides: TGTGCCAGCAGCTGGGGCAGAAGTTCTGGAAACACCATATATTTT. This codes for CASSWGRSSGNTIYF.

The chain carries TRBV5-4 and TRBJ2-7; 15 bases map to TRBD2. V shed 4 bases and J 3 bases; nucleotides not matched to a gene: 11. Germline CDR1 and CDR2: SGHNT and YYREEE (reference sequence). This CDR3 is built from 18 residues. The CDR3 loop reads CASSPGLAGGVLFYEQYF. The CDR3 nucleotides read TGTGCCAGCAGCCCTGGACTAGCGGGAGGGGTGCTATTCTACGAGCAGTACTTC.

This chain joins TRBV10-3 and TRBJ2-6, with D tentatively TRBD2 (6 bases). The V gene lost 2 bases and the J gene lost 4 bases, with 9 bases spanning the gap. Germline CDR1 reads ENHRY; CDR2 reads SYGVKD. The CDR3 contains 15 residues. CDR3 region: CAISEGLTGANVLTF. The CDR3 DNA follows: TGTGCCATCAGTGAGGGACTAACCGGGGCCAACGTCCTGACTTTC.

Here the CDR3 reads CAISESMRDTEAFF. DNA for the CDR3: TGTGCCATCAGTGAGTCGATGAGGGACACTGAAGCTTTCTTT. The chain carries TRBV10-3 and TRBJ1-1; D gene ambiguous. CDR3 length equals 14 residues. Germline lookup yields CDR1 ENHRY and CDR2 SYGVKD. The V and J ends lost 0 bases and 3 bases respectively, with 8 bases between them.

V and J are TRBV7-6 and TRBJ2-1, with D unclear. The CDR3 loop spans 11 amino acids. The V end was cut by 1 base, the J end by 10 bases, with 5 bases between. Germline V gene sequence: CDR1 SGHVS, CDR2 FNYEAQ. CDR3 protein: CASSLVQEQFF. The CDR3 region has the DNA TGTGCCAGCAGCTTAGTACAAGAGCAGTTCTTC.

The chain has TRBV6-1 and TRBJ1-2; 10 bases agree with TRBD1. Germline assignment: CDR1 MNHNS and CDR2 SASEGT. V lost 6 bases, J lost 6 bases, and 7 bases stayed unmatched. The CDR3 totals 14 residues. CDR3 loop: CASSLTGTGDGYTF. CDR3 nucleotides: TGTGCCAGCAGCCTTACCGGGACAGGGGATGGCTACACCTTC.

This sequence joins TRBV11-1 and TRBJ1-2, with D possibly TRBD1 on 5 matching bases. V was shortened by 5 bases and J by 10 bases, with 17 bases between the two germline ends. The germline V gene encodes CDR1 SGHAT and CDR2 FQDESV (reference sequence). The CDR3 extends over 13 amino acids. The CDR3 sequence: CASSPTSGPSYTF. Written as DNA, the CDR3 is TGTGCCAGCAGCCCCACCTCGGGACCTTCCTACACCTTC. Based on the CDR3 plus reference TRBV11-1 and TRBJ1-2, the full variable domain is EAEVAQSPRYKITEKSQAVAFWCDPISGHATLYWYRQILGQGPELLVQFQDESVVDDSQLPKDRFSAERLKGVDSTLKIQPAELGDSAMYLCASSPTSGPSYTFGSGTRLTVV.

The V call is TRBV2, the J call TRBJ1-5; 7 bases agree with TRBD1. V shed 6 bases and J 7 bases; nucleotides not matched to a gene: 6. The CDR3 has 13 amino acids. CDR1 SNHLY and CDR2 FYNNEI come from the germline V gene. CDR3 coding DNA: TGTGCCAGCAGCTACAGGGGCAGGCAGCCCCAGCATTTT. Its translation is CASSYRGRQPQHF.

A note on this clone: The junction and the germline gene differ at one end; a read error may be behind it. The V call is TRBV19, the J call TRBJ1-2, with 7 nucleotides matching TRBD1. The CDR3 consists of 13 residues. Germline V lookup: CDR1 LNHDA, CDR2 SQIVND (reference sequence). The CDR3 here is CASSRSIEDRPVF. The CDR3 nucleotides are TGTGCCAGTAGTAGGTCTATAGAGGACAGGCCCGTCTTC.

V gene TRBV5-6 combines with J gene TRBJ1-2; D is perhaps TRBD1 (5 bases). The CDR3 has 15 amino acids. Trimming took 2 bases from V and 0 from J, leaving 11 bases between them. Per germline, CDR1 SGHDT and CDR2 YYEEEE. CDR3 amino acids: CASSFVDRANYGYTF. CDR3 in DNA: TGTGCCAGCAGCTTCGTAGACAGAGCTAACTATGGCTACACCTTC.

The V call is TRBV14, the J call TRBJ2-2; TRBD1 might be the D (6 bases). The V gene lost 3 bases and the J gene lost 4 bases, with 9 bases spanning the gap. This CDR3 has 14 residues. The germline V gene has CDR1 SGHDN and CDR2 FVKESK. In nucleotides, the CDR3 is TGTGCCAGCAGCCATCAGGGGAGCACCGGGGAGCTGTTTTTT. Protein: CASSHQGSTGELFF. Full variable domain (remainder filled in from reference TRBV14 and TRBJ2-2): EAGVTQFPSHSVIEKGQTVTLRCDPISGHDNLYWYRRVMGKEIKFLLHFVKESKQDESGMPNNRFLAERTGGTYSTLKVQPAELEDSGVYFCASSHQGSTGELFFGEGSRLTVL.

V gene TRBV9 combines with J gene TRBJ2-3; weak D call: TRBD2 (5 bases). The ends were cut back, 2 bases at V and 5 bases at J, with 12 bases in the middle. The CDR3 sequence is 14 residues long. From germline, CDR1 is SGDLS and CDR2 YYNGEE. CDR3 loop: CASSVLDWGDTQYF. In nucleotides, the CDR3 is TGTGCCAGCAGCGTCTTGGACTGGGGAGATACGCAGTATTTT.

The chain carries TRBV25-1 and TRBJ1-2; 7 bases are shared with TRBD1. The CDR3 spans 13 residues. The V and J ends lost 9 bases and 4 bases, in that order; junction bases with no gene match: 8. CDR1 MGHDK and CDR2 SYGVNS come from the germline V gene. The chain's CDR3 is CASRQGFGYGYTF. The CDR3 DNA sequence: TGTGCCAGTAGACAGGGTTTTGGCTATGGCTACACCTTC.

This sequence joins TRBV6-5 and TRBJ2-7; 8 bases are shared with TRBD1. Germline V gene data show CDR1 as MNHEY and CDR2 as SVGAGI. V dropped 5 bases and J dropped 7; count of bases not matched to a gene: 7. This CDR3 is built from 13 residues. Written as DNA, the CDR3 is TGTGCCAGCAGTGAGCGCAGGGGGCTAGAGCAGTACTTC. Translating gives CASSERRGLEQYF.

V is TRBV5-4 and J is TRBJ2-3; 11 bases are shared with TRBD2. CDR1 and CDR2 from the germline V gene are SGHNT and YYREEE (reference sequence). The trim removed 4 bases at V and 0 bases at J, leaving 7 bases unmatched. CDR3 length equals 17 residues. The CDR3 DNA follows: TGTGCCAGCAGCGCTGGGACTAGCGGAACTAGCACAGATACGCAGTATTTT. Encoded protein: CASSAGTSGTSTDTQYF.

The rearrangement joins TRBV21-1 to TRBJ1-2. TRBV21-1 is an annotated pseudogene. There are 15 residues in the CDR3. CDR3 sequence reads: CASSKLRGPSDGYTF. CDR3 DNA sequence: TGTGCCAGCAGCAAACTCCGGGGGCCGTCCGATGGCTACACCTTC.

V is TRBV7-2 and J is TRBJ1-4; D ambiguous. In germline, CDR1 is SGHTA, CDR2 FQGNSA. This CDR3 contains 14 residues. V was trimmed by 3 bases and J by 0 bases, leaving 5 bases between them. The CDR3 spells CASSFVATNEKLFF. In DNA form, the CDR3 reads TGTGCCAGCAGCTTCGTGGCAACTAATGAAAAACTGTTTTTT. The entire variable domain, with the rest obtained from reference TRBV7-2 and TRBJ1-4, is as follows: GAGVSQSPSNKVTEKGKDVELRCDPISGHTALYWYRQSLGQGLEFLIYFQGNSAPDKSGLPSDRFSAERTGGSVSTLTIQRTQQEDSAVYLCASSFVATNEKLFFGSGTQLSVL.